This T cell receptor (beta chain) was identified during a study of beta chain features in type 1 diabetes. This clone was picked up a small number of times. Its antigen is currently unknown. Study observations and caveats: When Type 1 diabetes patients were examined, their TCRB CDR3s proved moderately but significantly shorter in all four CD4+ subsets.

The CDR3 totals 16 residues. V was clipped by 2 bases and J by 8 bases, with 21 bases between them. CDR1 and CDR2 (germline): SNHLY, FYNNEI. Expressed TCRB transcripts got sequenced, as all isolated RNA was reverse transcribed. TCRdb's copy holds only in-frame clones and misses some; the assay was immunoSEQ multiplex PCR. This sample has around 340,000 clones; 8% occur once, and the top ten carry less than 0.45%. The sequenced sample was central memory CD4+ T cells from blood. This chain links TRBV2 with TRBJ1-2; D call uncertain. The TCR sequence derives from a woman aged 18-35 years in good health. In nucleotides, the CDR3 is TGTGCCAGCAGTGAATCGGTCGGCCCCGTCGGGAGGGGCTACACCTTC. Its protein product is CASSESVGPVGRGYTF.